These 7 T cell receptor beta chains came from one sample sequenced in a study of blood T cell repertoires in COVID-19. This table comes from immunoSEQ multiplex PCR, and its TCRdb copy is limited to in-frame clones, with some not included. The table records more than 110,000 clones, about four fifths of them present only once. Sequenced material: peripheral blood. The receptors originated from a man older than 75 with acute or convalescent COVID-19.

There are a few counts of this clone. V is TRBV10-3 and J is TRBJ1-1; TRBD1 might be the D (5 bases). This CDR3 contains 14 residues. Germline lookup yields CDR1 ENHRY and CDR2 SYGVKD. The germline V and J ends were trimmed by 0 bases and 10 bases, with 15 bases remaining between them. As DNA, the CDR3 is TGTGCCATCAGTGAGTCGGGGGAGGGCCAGGGAGCTTTCTTT. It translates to CAISESGEGQGAFF.

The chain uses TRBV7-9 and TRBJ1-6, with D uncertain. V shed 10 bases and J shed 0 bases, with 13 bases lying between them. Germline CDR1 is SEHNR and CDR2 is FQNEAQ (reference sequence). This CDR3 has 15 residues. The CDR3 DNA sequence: TGTGCCACAGACTGGGAGAGCTCCTATAATTCACCCCTCCACTTT. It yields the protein CATDWESSYNSPLHF. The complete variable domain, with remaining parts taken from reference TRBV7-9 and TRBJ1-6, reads DTGVSQNPRHKITKRGQNVTFRCDPISEHNRLYWYRQTLGQGPEFLTYFQNEAQLEKSRLLSDRFSAERPKGSFSTLEIQRTEQGDSAMYLCATDWESSYNSPLHFGNGTRLTVT.

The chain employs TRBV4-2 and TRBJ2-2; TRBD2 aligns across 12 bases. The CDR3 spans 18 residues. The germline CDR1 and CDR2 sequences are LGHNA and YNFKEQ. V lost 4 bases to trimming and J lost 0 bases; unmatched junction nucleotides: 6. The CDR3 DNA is TGTGCCAGCAGCCTCGGTCTAGCGGGGGGGACGAACACCGGGGAGCTGTTTTTT. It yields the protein CASSLGLAGGTNTGELFF.

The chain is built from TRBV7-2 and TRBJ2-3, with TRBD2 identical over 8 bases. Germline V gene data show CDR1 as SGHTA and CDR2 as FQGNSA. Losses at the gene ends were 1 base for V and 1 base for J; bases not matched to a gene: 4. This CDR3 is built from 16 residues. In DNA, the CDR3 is TGTGCCAGCAGCTTAGTCCCAGCGGGAGGCACAGATACGCAGTATTTT. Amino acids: CASSLVPAGGTDTQYF.

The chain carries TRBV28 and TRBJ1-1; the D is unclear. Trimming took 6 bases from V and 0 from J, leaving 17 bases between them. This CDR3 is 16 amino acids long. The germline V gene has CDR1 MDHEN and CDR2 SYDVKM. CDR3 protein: CASRLPGIRMNTEAFF. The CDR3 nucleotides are TGTGCCAGCAGGCTCCCCGGGATCCGCATGAACACTGAAGCTTTCTTT.

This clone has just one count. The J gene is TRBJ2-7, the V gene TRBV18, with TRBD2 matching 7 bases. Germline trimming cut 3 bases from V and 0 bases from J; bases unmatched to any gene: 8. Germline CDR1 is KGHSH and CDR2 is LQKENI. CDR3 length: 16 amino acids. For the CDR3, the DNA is TGTGCCAGCTCACCTTCACGCGGGGAGGGCTCCTACGAGCAGTACTTC. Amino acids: CASSPSRGEGSYEQYF. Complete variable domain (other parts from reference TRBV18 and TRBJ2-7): NAGVMQNPRHLVRRRGQEARLRCSPMKGHSHVYWYRQLPEEGLKFMVYLQKENIIDESGMPKERFSAEFPKEGPSILRIQQVVRGDSAAYFCASSPSRGEGSYEQYFGPGTRLTVT.

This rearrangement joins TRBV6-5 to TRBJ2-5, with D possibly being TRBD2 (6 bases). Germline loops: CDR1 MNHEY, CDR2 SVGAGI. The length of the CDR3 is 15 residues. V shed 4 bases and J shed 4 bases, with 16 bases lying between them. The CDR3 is CASSSWDWGGETQYF. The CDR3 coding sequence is TGTGCCAGCAGTTCCTGGGACTGGGGCGGAGAGACCCAGTACTTC.